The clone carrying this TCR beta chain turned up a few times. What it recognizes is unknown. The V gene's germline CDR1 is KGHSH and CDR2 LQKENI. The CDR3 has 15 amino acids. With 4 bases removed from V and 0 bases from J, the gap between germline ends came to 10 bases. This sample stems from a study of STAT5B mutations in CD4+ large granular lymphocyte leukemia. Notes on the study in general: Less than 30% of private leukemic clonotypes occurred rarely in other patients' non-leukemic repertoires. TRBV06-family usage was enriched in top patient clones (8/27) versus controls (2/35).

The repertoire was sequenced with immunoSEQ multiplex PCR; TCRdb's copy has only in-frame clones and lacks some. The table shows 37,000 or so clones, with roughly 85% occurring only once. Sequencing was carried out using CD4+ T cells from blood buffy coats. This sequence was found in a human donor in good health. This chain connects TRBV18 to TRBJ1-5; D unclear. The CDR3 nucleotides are TGTGCCAGCTCACAAAGAGTAAATAGCAATCAGCCCCAGCATTTT. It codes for CASSQRVNSNQPQHF. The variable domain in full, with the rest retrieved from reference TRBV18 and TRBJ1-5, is NAGVMQNPRHLVRRRGQEARLRCSPMKGHSHVYWYRQLPEEGLKFMVYLQKENIIDESGMPKERFSAEFPKEGPSILRIQQVVRGDSAAYFCASSQRVNSNQPQHFGDGTRLSIL.